The T cell receptor beta chain under discussion was sequenced for a study of response to subunit inactivated influenza vaccine. Study outcomes and limitations: Seasonal influenza vaccination, on each occasion, was suggested by the authors to recruit few new T cells.

V was clipped by 3 bases and J by 1 base, with 9 bases between them. The CDR3 is 15 residues long. Remarks on this clonotype: What it binds is unknown.

TCRdb re-derived calls from the RT-PCR reads in MiXCR, one entry per CDR3 protein. Altogether around 490,000 distinct CDR3 sequences are present, about 7.6% being singletons, with the ten largest covering over 10%. This material consisted of PBMCs from blood, taken less than 25 months after vaccination. The TCR comes from a man aged 50-75 years who received an inactivated influenza vaccine. The chain links TRBV12-3 or TRBV12-4 to TRBJ2-2; tentatively, D is TRBD1 (5 bases). The CDR3 DNA sequence: TGTGCCAGCAGTTTTAGGGGTGAGAACACCGGGGAGCTGTTTTTT. Residues: CASSFRGENTGELFF.